The next 31 T cell receptor beta chains were all read from a single sample in a study of T cell responses to AZD1222 COVID-19 vaccine. TCRdb's copy holds only in-frame clones and misses some; the assay was immunoSEQ multiplex PCR. The top ten clones hold roughly 5% of a sample with over 130,000 clones, roughly 92% of them seen once. The sequenced sample was peripheral blood, obtained on day 0 of AZD1222 vaccination. These receptors originate from an adult in good health.

The chain carries TRBV7-9 and TRBJ1-2; D not certain. CDR1 and CDR2 from the germline V gene are SEHNR and FQNEAQ (reference sequence). V lost 1 base and J lost 4, with 13 bases in between. The CDR3 length is 15 residues. CDR3 DNA sequence: TGTGCCAGCAGCTTAGATCTTGCCCCCAGCTATGGCTACACCTTC. It translates to CASSLDLAPSYGYTF.

The V and J genes are TRBV2 and TRBJ2-7; 10 bases map to TRBD1. V was clipped by 7 bases and J by 3 bases; unmatched bases: 6. The germline V gene encodes CDR1 SNHLY and CDR2 FYNNEI. The CDR3 consists of 14 residues. This CDR3 reads CASTRDRGFYEQYF. The CDR3 nucleotides read TGTGCCAGCACCCGGGACAGGGGTTTCTACGAGCAGTACTTC.

The genes are TRBV28 and TRBJ1-4; D gene uncertain. The CDR3 loop spans 15 amino acids. Germline assignment: CDR1 MDHEN and CDR2 SYDVKM. Trimming took off 1 base at V and 0 bases at J, with 6 bases between the two ends. CDR3 in amino acids: CASSLYSSTNEKLFF. The CDR3 DNA follows: TGTGCCAGCAGTTTATACTCTTCAACTAATGAAAAACTGTTTTTT.

The rearrangement joins TRBV18 to TRBJ1-1; the D is unclear. CDR1 and CDR2 from the germline V gene are KGHSH and LQKENI. With 3 bases removed from V and 5 bases from J, the gap between germline ends came to 13 bases. This CDR3 comprises 14 residues. For the CDR3, the DNA is TGTGCCAGCTCACCGAGCAGGACTACTACTGAAGCTTTCTTT. It is translated as CASSPSRTTTEAFF. Full variable domain (missing parts from reference TRBV18 and TRBJ1-1): NAGVMQNPRHLVRRRGQEARLRCSPMKGHSHVYWYRQLPEEGLKFMVYLQKENIIDESGMPKERFSAEFPKEGPSILRIQQVVRGDSAAYFCASSPSRTTTEAFFGQGTRLTVV.

The genes are TRBV5-6 and TRBJ2-5; 11 positions match TRBD1. CDR3 length: 16 amino acids. V shed 3 bases, J shed 1 base, and the junction held 5 bases outside the gene matches. Germline loops: CDR1 SGHDT, CDR2 YYEEEE. CDR3: CASSWGTGGPQETQYF. The DNA for the CDR3 is TGTGCCAGCAGCTGGGGGACAGGGGGGCCCCAAGAGACCCAGTACTTC.

The gene calls are TRBV7-8 and TRBJ1-1; tentatively, D is TRBD1 (5 bases). Trimming removed 3 bases from V and 4 bases from J, with 21 bases in between. The CDR3 is made up of 17 amino acids. CDR1 SGHVS and CDR2 FQNEAQ come from the germline V gene. CDR3 nucleotides: TGTGCCAGCAGCTTGGCTTGGGTGGGGCGATCGGTCACTGAAGCTTTCTTT. Encoded protein: CASSLAWVGRSVTEAFF.

This clone was seen once. The chain recombines TRBV28 with TRBJ2-2; a possible D gene is TRBD2 (5 bases). V lost 3 bases to trimming and J lost 0 bases, with 11 bases between them. The CDR3 spans 16 residues. In germline, CDR1 is MDHEN, CDR2 SYDVKM. The CDR3 nucleotides read TGTGCCAGCAGTTTTGGGCAGACTACGAACACCGGGGAGCTGTTTTTT. Protein: CASSFGQTTNTGELFF.

The chain employs TRBV24-1 and TRBJ2-3, with unresolved D. Looked up from germline, CDR1 is KGHDR and CDR2 is SFDVKD. The CDR3 is 16 amino acids. The V gene lost 3 bases and the J gene lost 2 bases, with 14 bases spanning the gap. DNA for the CDR3: TGTGCCACCAGTGATATTGGCACCCAGACCACAGATACGCAGTATTTT. It specifies CATSDIGTQTTDTQYF.

This chain connects TRBV28 to TRBJ1-5; perhaps TRBD1 as D (6 bases). Germline-derived CDR1 and CDR2 are MDHEN and SYDVKM. Trimming pared 4 bases from V and 4 bases from J, leaving 11 bases between. The CDR3 has 14 residues. The CDR3 nucleotides read TGTGCCAGCAGTTACGACAGGTTTAATCAGCCCCAGCATTTT. Translated: CASSYDRFNQPQHF. The variable domain in full, completed from reference TRBV28 and TRBJ1-5, reads DVKVTQSSRYLVKRTGEKVFLECVQDMDHENMFWYRQDPGLGLRLIYFSYDVKMKEKGDIPEGYSVSREKKERFSLILESASTNQTSMYLCASSYDRFNQPQHFGDGTRLSIL.

The chain couples TRBV12-3 or TRBV12-4 to TRBJ1-1, with a tentative D call TRBD1 (6 bases). V was pared by 1 base and J by 11 bases, with 11 bases between. The CDR3 runs to 12 residues. CDR3 region: CASSLGTAEAFF. The CDR3 DNA sequence: TGTGCCAGCAGTTTAGGGACAGCGGAGGCTTTCTTT.

A single count supports this clone. The chain joins TRBV29-1 to TRBJ1-5; TRBD1 might be the D (6 bases). The CDR3 spans 12 residues. Germline V CDR1 and CDR2: SQVTM, ANQGSEA. With 6 bases removed from V and 6 bases from J, the gap between germline ends came to 12 bases. The chain's CDR3 is CSVLQGSQPQHF. The DNA of the CDR3 is TGCAGCGTCTTACAGGGAAGTCAGCCCCAGCATTTT.

This clone showed up just a few times. This chain connects TRBV19 to TRBJ2-1, with TRBD2 as a possible D gene (5 bases). CDR1 is LNHDA, CDR2 SQIVND, per germline (reference sequence). The CDR3 totals 16 residues. The V and J ends lost 5 bases and 0 bases respectively, with 14 bases between them. CDR3 sequence (DNA): TGTGCCAGTAGTCCAGGCAGGAGCGGCTCCTACAATGAGCAGTTCTTC. It specifies CASSPGRSGSYNEQFF.

The chain links TRBV7-8 to TRBJ2-3, with TRBD2 as a possible D gene (5 bases). The germline V gene has CDR1 SGHVS and CDR2 FQNEAQ. Trimming shortened V by 3 bases and J by 2 bases, and 15 bases separated the two germline ends. CDR3 length equals 16 residues. The CDR3 loop is CASSFGSIRLTDTQYF. In DNA form, the CDR3 reads TGTGCCAGCAGCTTTGGGAGCATACGCCTCACAGATACGCAGTATTTT. The entire variable domain, with the rest obtained from reference TRBV7-8 and TRBJ2-3, is as follows: GAGVSQSPRYKVAKRGQDVALRCDPISGHVSLFWYQQALGQGPEFLTYFQNEAQLDKSGLPSDRFFAERPEGSVSTLKIQRTQQEDSAVYLCASSFGSIRLTDTQYFGPGTRLTVL.

This clone has only one observation. J is TRBJ1-1 and V is TRBV7-9, with no clear D. Germline values: CDR1 SEHNR, CDR2 FQNEAQ (reference sequence). The CDR3 runs to 13 residues. Trimming pared 2 bases from V and 4 bases from J, leaving 8 bases between. The CDR3 is CASSLSSSTEAFF. The DNA of the CDR3 is TGTGCCAGCAGCTTAAGTTCTAGCACTGAAGCTTTCTTT.

The chain joins TRBV16 to TRBJ1-4; unclear D gene. Germline CDR1 reads KGHSY; CDR2 reads FQNENV. V lost 4 bases, J lost 0 bases, and 6 bases lay in between. CDR3 size: 14 residues. The CDR3 bases are TGTGCCAGCAGCCTTTGGGCAACTAATGAAAAACTGTTTTTT. Translation gives CASSLWATNEKLFF.

V and J are TRBV7-9 and TRBJ2-1; 7 bases map to TRBD2. The CDR3 covers 14 residues. Germline CDR1 is SEHNR and CDR2 is FQNEAQ (reference sequence). Trimming cost V 7 bases and J 9 bases; bases outside gene matches: 12. CDR3 nucleotide sequence: TGTGCCAGCACCCCCGGTGGGGGGGAAGGTGAGCAGTTCTTC. Amino acids: CASTPGGGEGEQFF.

As concerns this clone: One junction end does not reproduce the germline sequence, and a read error may be involved. V is TRBV10-3 and J is TRBJ1-1; no firm D call. Germline CDR1 ENHRY, CDR2 SYGVKD. This CDR3 contains 12 residues. Here the CDR3 reads CAICDGNTEAFF. DNA of the CDR3: TGTGCCATCTGTGACGGGAACACTGAAGCTTTCTTT.

This sequence joins TRBV6-4 and TRBJ1-2; maybe TRBD1 (6 bases). The CDR3 consists of 15 residues. V lost 2 bases to trimming and J lost 4 bases, with 14 bases between them. Per germline, CDR1 MRHNA and CDR2 SNTAGT. CDR3 DNA: TGTGCCAGCAGTGACCCAGGGGACCGCTCCTATGGCTACACCTTC. Protein sequence: CASSDPGDRSYGYTF.

This chain joins TRBV19 and TRBJ1-2, with D maybe TRBD1 (5 bases). This CDR3 region has 11 residues. Germline V gives CDR1 LNHDA, CDR2 SQIVND (reference sequence). Trimming shortened V by 5 bases and J by 8 bases, and 9 bases separated the two germline ends. CDR3 coding DNA: TGTGCCAGTAGTTGGAGGGGCGGCTACACCTTC. Translation gives CASSWRGGYTF.

The rearrangement uses TRBV7-8 and TRBJ1-4, with unresolved D. Trimming left V 3 bases short and J 6 bases short, with 8 bases between. Germline CDR1 is SGHVS and CDR2 is FQNEAQ. This CDR3 comprises 13 residues. The CDR3 region has the DNA TGTGCCAGCAGCTTCGCGAGGCATGAAAAACTGTTTTTT. Translating gives CASSFARHEKLFF.

The V call is TRBV5-1, the J call TRBJ2-5; the D is unclear. Trimming left V 3 bases short and J 5 bases short, with 17 bases between. From germline, CDR1 is SGHRS and CDR2 YFSETQ. This CDR3 spans 15 amino acids. The CDR3 nucleotides read TGCGCCAGCAGCTATGCACAAGTACCAAGGGAGACCCAGTACTTC. Protein sequence: CASSYAQVPRETQYF.

The rearrangement uses TRBV5-5 and TRBJ2-7; D is possibly TRBD2 (6 bases). The CDR3 covers 15 residues. V lost 5 bases, J lost 5 bases, and 20 bases lay in between. Germline loops: CDR1 SGHKS, CDR2 YYEKEE (reference sequence). DNA for the CDR3: TGTGCCAGCAGTCCCGCGTCGGGACTCGAACACGAGCAGTACTTC. It is translated as CASSPASGLEHEQYF.

V gene TRBV5-4 combines with J gene TRBJ2-3; 12 positions agree with TRBD2. Unmatched junction bases numbered 0, after V lost 0 bases and J lost 4 bases. Germline values: CDR1 SGHNT, CDR2 YYREEE (reference sequence). The CDR3 sequence is 15 residues long. The chain's CDR3 is CASSLASGRADTQYF. In nucleotides, the CDR3 is TGTGCCAGCAGCTTGGCTAGCGGGAGGGCAGATACGCAGTATTTT.

The rearrangement links TRBV10-2 to TRBJ2-1; D possibly corresponds to TRBD1 (6 bases). The ends were cut back, 6 bases at V and 4 bases at J, with 13 bases in the middle. This CDR3 has 14 residues. Germline V gene data show CDR1 as WSHSY and CDR2 as SAAADI. As DNA, the CDR3 is TGCGCCAGCAGCCCGACAGGAGCTTACAATGAGCAGTTCTTC. Translation gives CASSPTGAYNEQFF.

The chain uses TRBV28 and TRBJ1-1, with TRBD1 as a possible D gene (5 bases). Germline V lookup: CDR1 MDHEN, CDR2 SYDVKM. The CDR3 is made up of 15 amino acids. Between the trimmed V and J ends, which lost 5 bases and 4 bases, there was a span of 17 bases. The CDR3 sequence is CASSGRDGSGTEAFF. The CDR3 region has the DNA TGTGCCAGCAGTGGCAGGGACGGGTCCGGCACTGAAGCTTTCTTT.

This clone has a single count. The rearrangement joins TRBV27 to TRBJ1-1; D might be TRBD1 (6 bases). Germline V gene sequence: CDR1 MNHEY, CDR2 SMNVEV (reference sequence). Trimming removed 5 bases at V and 0 bases at J, with 13 bases between. The CDR3 runs 15 residues. The CDR3 loop is CASSLLGQLNTEAFF. The CDR3, as DNA: TGTGCCAGCAGTCTTTTAGGACAGCTGAACACTGAAGCTTTCTTT.

The chain carries TRBV19 and TRBJ1-6, with D possibly matching TRBD1 (5 bases). CDR3 length: 16 amino acids. Germline V lookup: CDR1 LNHDA, CDR2 SQIVND (reference sequence). Trimming shortened V by 3 bases and J by 7 bases, and 16 bases separated the two germline ends. In DNA, the CDR3 is TGTGCCAGTAGTATCGGAGGTCGGTCAGGGAATTCACCCCTCCACTTT. Protein product: CASSIGGRSGNSPLHF. Based on the CDR3 plus reference TRBV19 and TRBJ1-6, the full variable domain is DGGITQSPKYLFRKEGQNVTLSCEQNLNHDAMYWYRQDPGQGLRLIYYSQIVNDFQKGDIAEGYSVSREKKESFPLTVTSAQKNPTAFYLCASSIGGRSGNSPLHFGNGTRLTVT.

The chain is built from TRBV5-5 and TRBJ1-3; D is uncertain. The V end was cut by 4 bases, the J end by 4 bases, with 12 bases between. This CDR3 region has 14 residues. Germline lookup yields CDR1 SGHKS and CDR2 YYEKEE (reference sequence). CDR3 amino acids: CASSPQRAGNTIYF. CDR3 bases: TGTGCCAGCAGCCCTCAAAGGGCAGGAAACACCATATATTTT. The variable domain in full, with the rest retrieved from reference TRBV5-5 and TRBJ1-3, is DAGVTQSPTHLIKTRGQQVTLRCSPISGHKSVSWYQQVLGQGPQFIFQYYEKEERGRGNFPDRFSARQFPNYSSELNVNALLLGDSALYLCASSPQRAGNTIYFGEGSWLTVV.

This chain uses TRBV3-1 (or the pseudogene TRBV3-2) with TRBJ1-6; D gene uncertain. The CDR3 contains 16 residues. The germline V and J ends were trimmed by 4 bases and 3 bases, with 13 bases remaining between them. CDR1 LGHDT and CDR2 YNNKEL come from the germline V gene (reference sequence). CDR3 sequence reads: CASSPSGALYNSPLHF. The CDR3 coding sequence is TGTGCCAGCAGCCCCTCGGGTGCTCTCTATAATTCACCCCTCCACTTT.

This clone was picked up one time. The chain has TRBV6-5 and TRBJ2-7, with TRBD2 matching over 9 bases. Per germline, CDR1 MNHEY and CDR2 SVGAGI. J lost 6 bases, V lost 7 bases, and 13 bases had no gene match. The CDR3 extends over 15 amino acids. CDR3 bases: TGTGCCAGCACCGGGGGAGTAGCGGGAGTTGGCGAGCAGTACTTC. It codes for CASTGGVAGVGEQYF.

The DNA for the CDR3 is TGTGCCAGCAGCTTCGCACCGACAGACTACTCTGGAAACACCATATATTTT. Translation gives CASSFAPTDYSGNTIYF. The V gene is TRBV7-2, the J gene TRBJ1-3; a weak D match, TRBD1 (5 bases). CDR3 length: 17 amino acids. Germline-derived CDR1 and CDR2 are SGHTA and FQGNSA. V shed 3 bases and J shed 0 bases, with 15 bases lying between them.